These 22 T cell receptor beta chains came from one sample sequenced in a study of PD-1 blockade in mismatch repair-deficient tumors. Time point given: approximately 11-day in vitro stimulation with candidate neoantigen peptide 4. No cognate antigen is known for these TCRs. Assay used: immunoSEQ multiplex PCR; TCRdb lists only in-frame clones, some missing. The table includes about 13,000 clones, 84% detected once. Sample: cells cultured in vitro, taken from a patient treated with pembrolizumab. These receptors were taken from an adult with mismatch repair-deficient cancer.

J is TRBJ2-1 and V is TRBV14; D unresolved. CDR1 SGHDN and CDR2 FVKESK come from the germline V gene. The CDR3 is 16 residues long. V was pared by 4 bases and J by 5 bases, with 18 bases between. The CDR3 here is CASSLVRARPDNEQFF. The DNA for the CDR3 is TGTGCCAGCAGCCTCGTTCGGGCTCGACCGGACAATGAGCAGTTCTTC.

This sequence joins TRBV6-5 and TRBJ2-7, with D possibly matching TRBD2 (6 bases). CDR3 size: 16 residues. Germline V gene lookup returns CDR1 MNHEY and CDR2 SVGAGI. The V and J ends lost 0 bases and 2 bases respectively, with 14 bases between them. CDR3 bases: TGTGCCAGCAGTTACTCCCGTAGCGGAGGGACCTACGAGCAGTACTTC. It translates to CASSYSRSGGTYEQYF.

J is TRBJ2-2 and V is TRBV12-2; the table gives TRBD1 as D, unverified against the DNA. TRBV12-2 is designated a pseudogene. The CDR3 spans 16 residues. The CDR3 region is CASRLMTGPNTGELFF. CDR3 DNA sequence: TGTGCAAGTCGCTTAATGACAGGGCCGAACACCGGGGAGCTGTTTTTT.

The V call is TRBV30, the J call TRBJ2-5; D is ambiguous. CDR1 and CDR2 from the germline V gene are GTSNPN and SVGIG (reference sequence). The CDR3 is 11 residues long. V was trimmed by 3 bases and J by 7 bases, leaving 9 bases between them. CDR3 amino acids: CAWRGLTTQYF. The CDR3 DNA reads as TGTGCCTGGAGGGGTCTCACGACCCAGTACTTC. The full variable domain, with the rest looked up from reference TRBV30 and TRBJ2-5, is SQTIHQWPATLVQPVGSPLSLECTVEGTSNPNLYWYRQAAGRGLQLLFYSVGIGQISSEVPQNLSASRPQDRQFILSSKKLLLSDSGFYLCAWRGLTTQYFGPGTRLLVL.

The chain employs TRBV5-1 and TRBJ1-2, with 7 bases lining up with TRBD1. J was trimmed by 3 bases and V by 2 bases; bases with no gene match: 4. There are 14 residues in the CDR3. CDR1 and CDR2 (germline): SGHRS, YFSETQ. The CDR3 loop reads CASSFPGGDYGYTF. DNA of the CDR3: TGCGCCAGCAGCTTTCCAGGGGGAGACTATGGCTACACCTTC.

This clone showed up just a few times. This chain joins TRBV19 and TRBJ1-1, with D possibly being TRBD1 (6 bases). V lost 5 bases, J lost 1 base, and 20 bases lay in between. From germline, CDR1 is LNHDA and CDR2 SQIVND (reference sequence). There are 17 residues in the CDR3. CDR3 amino acids: CASSSWGRGQGNTEAFF. Here the CDR3 DNA reads TGTGCCAGTAGTTCCTGGGGGCGCGGCCAAGGGAACACTGAAGCTTTCTTT.

The chain is built from TRBV7-7 and TRBJ2-1; 8 bases match TRBD2. Germline assignment: CDR1 SSHAT and CDR2 FNYEAQ (reference sequence). The CDR3 extends over 15 amino acids. V gave up 3 bases and J gave up 4 bases; unmatched junction bases: 5. This CDR3 reads CASSLRREDYNEQFF. For the CDR3, the DNA is TGTGCCAGCAGCTTGAGGCGGGAGGATTACAATGAGCAGTTCTTC.

V and J are TRBV19 and TRBJ1-2; possibly TRBD1 for D (6 bases). Germline-derived CDR1 and CDR2 are LNHDA and SQIVND (reference sequence). The CDR3 is made up of 15 amino acids. V shed 5 bases and J shed 1 base, with 14 bases lying between them. The DNA for the CDR3 is TGTGCCAGTAGTTCTAGGACAGACCGTAACTATGGCTACACCTTC. It specifies CASSSRTDRNYGYTF.

The CDR3 is CASSPQTGYEQYF. CDR3 nucleotides: TGTGCCAGCAGCCCTCAAACAGGCTACGAGCAGTACTTC. The chain recombines TRBV7-6 with TRBJ2-7, with D possibly being TRBD1 (5 bases). Germline V lookup: CDR1 SGHVS, CDR2 FNYEAQ. V lost 5 bases to trimming and J lost 3 bases, with 11 bases between them. The CDR3 is 13 amino acids.

The chain couples TRBV2 to TRBJ2-7; TRBD1 aligns across 8 bases. The trim removed 2 bases at V and 2 bases at J, leaving 5 bases unmatched. Germline CDR1 reads SNHLY; CDR2 reads FYNNEI. The CDR3 is 15 residues long. The CDR3 nucleotides read TGTGCCAGCAGTGAATTCGGGACAGGAGCCTACGAGCAGTACTTC. It encodes CASSEFGTGAYEQYF. Full variable domain (remainder filled in from reference TRBV2 and TRBJ2-7): EPEVTQTPSHQVTQMGQEVILRCVPISNHLYFYWYRQILGQKVEFLVSFYNNEISEKSEIFDDQFSVERPDGSNFTLKIRSTKLEDSAMYFCASSEFGTGAYEQYFGPGTRLTVT.

V and J are TRBV27 and TRBJ2-7, with 14 bases lining up with TRBD2. The V segment lost 6 bases and the J segment 0 bases; nucleotides outside the gene matches: 13. This CDR3 is 19 amino acids long. The V gene's germline CDR1 is MNHEY and CDR2 SMNVEV (reference sequence). CDR3 loop: CASSRRGTSGSSFSYEQYF. In DNA form, the CDR3 reads TGTGCCAGCAGCCGAAGAGGGACTAGCGGGAGTTCCTTCTCCTACGAGCAGTACTTC.

The chain is built from TRBV2 and TRBJ2-1, with a weak D call TRBD2 (5 bases). The CDR3 is 14 residues long. Trimming pared 4 bases from V and 6 bases from J, leaving 13 bases between. Germline V gene data show CDR1 as SNHLY and CDR2 as FYNNEI. The CDR3 sequence: CASSGLARVNEQFF. DNA for the CDR3: TGTGCCAGCAGTGGCCTAGCTAGAGTCAATGAGCAGTTCTTC.

CDR3 in amino acids: CASGVDLSYNEQFF. The CDR3 nucleotides are TGTGCCAGCGGTGTGGACCTATCCTACAATGAGCAGTTCTTC. The V call is TRBV7-3, the J call TRBJ2-1; D gene uncertain. The CDR3 extends over 14 amino acids. Germline CDR1 reads SGHTA; CDR2 reads FQGTGA. The V gene lost 8 bases and the J gene lost 1 base, with 12 bases spanning the gap. Full variable domain (outside the CDR3, taken from reference TRBV7-3 and TRBJ2-1): GAGVSQTPSNKVTEKGKYVELRCDPISGHTALYWYRQSLGQGPEFLIYFQGTGAADDSGLPNDRFFAVRPEGSVSTLKIQRTERGDSAVYLCASGVDLSYNEQFFGPGTRLTVL.

The chain combines TRBV9 with TRBJ1-1; 10 positions agree with TRBD1. Losses at the gene ends were 3 bases for V and 3 bases for J; bases not matched to a gene: 5. CDR1 and CDR2 (germline): SGDLS, YYNGEE. The CDR3 is 15 residues long. The CDR3 DNA follows: TGTGCCAGCAGCGCCTGGGACAGGGGAGACACTGAAGCTTTCTTT. As protein: CASSAWDRGDTEAFF.

The rearrangement uses TRBV27 and TRBJ1-4; D call uncertain. Germline V gene lookup returns CDR1 MNHEY and CDR2 SMNVEV (reference sequence). This CDR3 has 14 residues. V was pared by 2 bases and J by 3 bases, with 7 bases between. CDR3 nucleotide sequence: TGTGCCAGCAGTTTACTCAGACCTAATGAAAAACTGTTTTTT. Its protein is CASSLLRPNEKLFF. Complete variable domain (other parts from reference TRBV27 and TRBJ1-4): EAQVTQNPRYLITVTGKKLTVTCSQNMNHEYMSWYRQDPGLGLRQIYYSMNVEVTDKGDVPEGYKVSRKEKRNFPLILESPSPNQTSLYFCASSLLRPNEKLFFGSGTQLSVL.

The rearrangement uses TRBV7-3 and TRBJ2-6; a possible D gene is TRBD2 (7 bases). Germline assignment: CDR1 SGHTA and CDR2 FQGTGA. CDR3 length: 17 residues. Between the trimmed V and J ends, which lost 4 bases and 0 bases, there was a span of 13 bases. The DNA for the CDR3 is TGTGCCAGCAGCTCTAGGGGGACTAACTCTGGGGCCAACGTCCTGACTTTC. It translates to CASSSRGTNSGANVLTF.

The chain carries TRBV5-1 and TRBJ2-7; 8 bases fit TRBD2. There are 16 residues in the CDR3. Germline trimming cut 4 bases from V and 1 base from J; bases unmatched to any gene: 10. Germline-derived CDR1 and CDR2 are SGHRS and YFSETQ. This CDR3 reads CASSKLSGMSSYEQYF. The CDR3 DNA reads TGCGCCAGCAGCAAACTTAGCGGGATGTCATCCTACGAGCAGTACTTC.

This clone occurred a few times. The rearrangement joins TRBV7-9 to TRBJ2-1; 9 bases fit TRBD2. The CDR3 extends over 14 amino acids. V lost 2 bases, J lost 7 bases, and 3 bases stayed unmatched. The germline CDR1 and CDR2 sequences are SEHNR and FQNEAQ (reference sequence). The CDR3 bases are TGTGCCAGCAGCTTAAGGCGGGAGGGTAATGAGCAGTTCTTC. Residues: CASSLRREGNEQFF. The complete variable domain, with remaining parts taken from reference TRBV7-9 and TRBJ2-1, reads DTGVSQNPRHKITKRGQNVTFRCDPISEHNRLYWYRQTLGQGPEFLTYFQNEAQLEKSRLLSDRFSAERPKGSFSTLEIQRTEQGDSAMYLCASSLRREGNEQFFGPGTRLTVL.

This chain uses TRBV6-5 with TRBJ2-2, with a tentative D call TRBD1 (6 bases). The V gene's germline CDR1 is MNHEY and CDR2 SVGAGI. V lost 6 bases and J 9 bases, leaving 14 bases between the germline ends. The CDR3 has 13 residues. In nucleotides, the CDR3 is TGTGCCAGCAGCACCCTAGGGGGTTGGGAGCTGTTTTTT. The encoded protein is CASSTLGGWELFF.

The rearrangement uses TRBV2 and TRBJ2-3; TRBD2 matches at 9 bases. This CDR3 has 14 residues. From germline, CDR1 is SNHLY and CDR2 FYNNEI. V lost 6 bases to trimming and J lost 4 bases; unmatched junction nucleotides: 5. The CDR3 nucleotides read TGTGCCAGCAGCGGTAGCGGGAGCGCAGATACGCAGTATTTT. It translates to CASSGSGSADTQYF.

A single count supports this clone. The DNA of the CDR3 is TGTGCCAGTAGTATCCGGGACAGGGGTGGCTACACCTTC. As protein: CASSIRDRGGYTF. This rearrangement joins TRBV19 to TRBJ1-2, with 10 bases fitting TRBD1. V trimming: 3 bases; J trimming: 7 bases; junction bases outside the gene matches: 2. The CDR3 is 13 residues long. Per germline, CDR1 LNHDA and CDR2 SQIVND (reference sequence).

The chain uses TRBV28 and TRBJ1-2; possibly TRBD1 for D (5 bases). CDR3 size: 16 residues. CDR1 MDHEN and CDR2 SYDVKM come from the germline V gene. Between the trimmed V and J ends, which lost 4 bases and 0 bases, there was a span of 15 bases. CDR3 in amino acids: CASSSLGGRPNYGYTF. The CDR3, as DNA: TGTGCCAGCAGTTCCCTGGGGGGTCGGCCTAACTATGGCTACACCTTC.